A single TCR beta chain is shown here with its context. The data were taken from a study of PD-L1 blockade in urothelial cancer. The overall study: Analyzed time points were 3 weeks (second dose) and 6 weeks after therapy began.

The germline CDR1 and CDR2 sequences are SGHAT and FQDESV (reference sequence). The CDR3 loop spans 15 amino acids. V lost 4 bases and J lost 6; bases outside the gene matches: 7. Some clones are missing from TCRdb's copy, which holds only in-frame ones; the method was immunoSEQ multiplex PCR. Among around 30,000 clones listed, around 84% were seen once. Time point given: peripheral blood 6 weeks after treatment start. The source material was PBMCs, sampled around atezolizumab (anti-PD-L1) treatment. The chain couples TRBV11-1 to TRBJ1-2, with 11 bases that match TRBD1. The receptor was isolated from a man aged 70 or older with urothelial cancer. The CDR3 loop reads CASSSLDRGLDGYTF. The CDR3 DNA is TGTGCCAGCAGCTCCTTGGACAGGGGGCTCGATGGCTACACCTTC.